The rows below give T cell receptor beta chains drawn from one sample of a study of yellow fever vaccine responses in identical twins. TCRdb recomputed calls from the RT-PCR reads with MiXCR, one row per CDR3 protein. This table holds over 1,000 distinct CDR3 sequences, 65% to 80% found once. The input for sequencing was T cells from blood (PBMCs), unsorted or a sorted subset (not recorded which), taken before or after yellow fever vaccination (not recorded which). Every receptor here comes from a female donor who received the yellow fever vaccine. CDR3s include the opening cysteine and the closing phenylalanine or tryptophan. D genes are given only for firm matches. Expanded clones get a size class; other rows say once, few or many, or leave the size out.

v_call	clone_size	j_call	d_call	cdr3_aa	cdr3_nt
TRBV7-3	once	TRBJ2-2	TRBD2	CASSLAGGAGELFF	TGTGCCAGCTCCTTAGCGGGGGGGGCCGGGGAGCTGTTTTTT
TRBV9	once	TRBJ2-1	TRBD2	CASSPPAGGYNEQFF	TGTGCCAGCAGCCCCCCAGCGGGAGGCTACAATGAGCAGTTCTTC
TRBV4-1	few	TRBJ1-2	TRBD1	CASSQEGRGRGGYTF	TGCGCCAGCAGCCAAGAAGGCAGGGGGCGGGGAGGCTACACCTTC
TRBV7-2	once	TRBJ1-6	-	CASSGQGAYNSPLHF	TGTGCCAGCTCAGGACAAGGGGCCTATAATTCACCCCTCCACTTT
TRBV6-4	-	TRBJ2-1	TRBD1	CATGDRRYYNEQFF	TGTGCCACCGGGGACAGACGATACTACAATGAGCAGTTCTTC
TRBV30	-	TRBJ1-2	-	CAWSLERSYGYTF	TGTGCCTGGAGTCTGGAGAGGAGCTATGGCTACACCTTC
TRBV6-1	-	TRBJ2-1	TRBD2	CASIQTSGGYNEQFF	TGTGCCAGCATCCAGACTAGCGGGGGATACAATGAGCAGTTCTTC
TRBV29-1	-	TRBJ1-1	TRBD1	CSVGTGGGNTEAFF	TGCAGCGTTGGGACAGGGGGGGGGAACACTGAAGCTTTCTTT
TRBV10-1	-	TRBJ2-3	TRBD2	CASSDPGGQGADTQYF	TGCGCCAGCAGTGACCCGGGGGGGCAGGGCGCAGATACGCAGTATTTT
TRBV4-1	once	TRBJ2-7	-	CASSQGAVHPSYEQYF	TGCGCCAGCAGCCAAGGGGCGGTCCACCCCTCCTACGAGCAGTACTTC
TRBV12-3/TRBV12-4	-	TRBJ1-1	-	CASTPGILNTEAFF	TGTGCCAGCACCCCCGGGATCCTAAACACTGAAGCTTTCTTT
TRBV20-1	-	TRBJ2-7	TRBD2	CSAGWLAGNEQYF	TGCAGTGCTGGGTGGCTAGCGGGGAACGAGCAGTACTTC
TRBV4-1	-	TRBJ2-7	-	CASSATGLGGHEQYF	TGCGCCAGCAGCGCGACGGGGCTTGGGGGCCACGAGCAGTACTTC
TRBV4-1	once	TRBJ1-6	-	CASSQSDAPPLHF	TGCGCCAGCAGCCAATCGGATGCGCCACCCCTCCACTTT
TRBV6-6	-	TRBJ2-1	-	CASSYSGTGGPYNEQFF	TGTGCCAGCAGTTACTCTGGAACTGGCGGCCCCTACAATGAGCAGTTCTTC
TRBV4-1	-	TRBJ1-1	-	CASRLGRMNTEAFF	TGCGCCAGCAGACTAGGACGGATGAACACTGAAGCTTTCTTT
TRBV11-1	-	TRBJ2-2	TRBD1	CASSAGQGNTGELFF	TGTGCCAGCAGCGCTGGACAGGGGAATACCGGGGAGCTGTTTTTT
TRBV4-3	-	TRBJ1-6	-	CASSQVSDYNSPLHF	TGCGCCAGCAGCCAAGTGTCGGACTATAATTCACCCCTCCACTTT
TRBV5-4	-	TRBJ2-3	-	CASSLMGDDTDTQYF	TGTGCCAGCAGCTTGATGGGGGACGACACAGATACGCAGTATTTT
TRBV10-3	-	TRBJ2-2	-	CAISEPGGTGELFF	TGTGCCATCAGTGAGCCCGGAGGTACCGGGGAGCTGTTTTTT
TRBV11-1	-	TRBJ2-1	-	CASSSQTTDRNEQFF	TGTGCCAGCAGCTCCCAAACTACAGACCGAAATGAGCAGTTCTTC
TRBV6-5	-	TRBJ2-1	TRBD2	CASSYIAGVGNEQFF	TGTGCCAGCAGTTACATCGCGGGGGTTGGCAATGAGCAGTTCTTC
TRBV5-4	-	TRBJ1-1	-	CASSLASHAGTEAFF	TGTGCCAGCAGCTTGGCCAGCCACGCAGGGACTGAAGCTTTCTTT
TRBV10-3	-	TRBJ1-1	-	CAISRSSMNTEAFF	TGTGCCATCAGTAGGAGCAGCATGAACACTGAAGCTTTCTTT
TRBV7-2	-	TRBJ1-1	-	CASTLGGYEAFF	TGTGCCAGCACTCTAGGCGGATATGAAGCTTTCTTT
TRBV30	-	TRBJ1-5	-	CAWSVGPGPQHF	TGTGCCTGGAGTGTCGGTCCGGGGCCCCAGCATTTT
TRBV14	once	TRBJ2-1	TRBD2	CASSPSGMGSYNEQFF	TGTGCCAGCAGCCCTAGCGGGATGGGGTCCTACAATGAGCAGTTCTTC